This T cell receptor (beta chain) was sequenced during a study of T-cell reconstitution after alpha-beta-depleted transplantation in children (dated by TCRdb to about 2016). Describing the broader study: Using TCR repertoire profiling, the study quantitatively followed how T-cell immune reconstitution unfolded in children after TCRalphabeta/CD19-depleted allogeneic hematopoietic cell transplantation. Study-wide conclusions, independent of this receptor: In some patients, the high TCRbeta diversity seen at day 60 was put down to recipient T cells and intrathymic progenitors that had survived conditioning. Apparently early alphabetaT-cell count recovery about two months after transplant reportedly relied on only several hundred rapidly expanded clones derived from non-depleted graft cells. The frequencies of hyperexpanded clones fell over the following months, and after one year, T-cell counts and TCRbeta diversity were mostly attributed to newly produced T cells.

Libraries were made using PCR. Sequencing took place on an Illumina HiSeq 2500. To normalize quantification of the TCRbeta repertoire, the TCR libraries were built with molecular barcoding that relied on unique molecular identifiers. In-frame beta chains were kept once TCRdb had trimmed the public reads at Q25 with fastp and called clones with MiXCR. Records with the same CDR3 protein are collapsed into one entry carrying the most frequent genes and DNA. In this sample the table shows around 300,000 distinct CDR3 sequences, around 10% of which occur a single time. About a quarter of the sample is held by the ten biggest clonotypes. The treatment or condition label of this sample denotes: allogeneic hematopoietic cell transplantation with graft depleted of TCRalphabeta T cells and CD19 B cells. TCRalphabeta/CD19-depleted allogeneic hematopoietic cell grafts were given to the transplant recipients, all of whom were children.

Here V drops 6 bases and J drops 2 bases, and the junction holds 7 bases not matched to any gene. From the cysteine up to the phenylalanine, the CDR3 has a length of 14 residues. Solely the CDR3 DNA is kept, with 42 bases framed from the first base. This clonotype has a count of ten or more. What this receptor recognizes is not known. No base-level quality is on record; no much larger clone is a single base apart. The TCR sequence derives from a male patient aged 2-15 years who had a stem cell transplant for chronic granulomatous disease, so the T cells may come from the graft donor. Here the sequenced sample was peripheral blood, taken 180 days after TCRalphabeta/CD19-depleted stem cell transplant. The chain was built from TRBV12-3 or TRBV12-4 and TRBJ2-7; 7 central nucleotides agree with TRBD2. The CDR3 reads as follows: CASRGGTDTYEQYF. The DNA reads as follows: TGTGCCAGCAGGGGGGGGACGGACACCTACGAGCAGTACTTC.